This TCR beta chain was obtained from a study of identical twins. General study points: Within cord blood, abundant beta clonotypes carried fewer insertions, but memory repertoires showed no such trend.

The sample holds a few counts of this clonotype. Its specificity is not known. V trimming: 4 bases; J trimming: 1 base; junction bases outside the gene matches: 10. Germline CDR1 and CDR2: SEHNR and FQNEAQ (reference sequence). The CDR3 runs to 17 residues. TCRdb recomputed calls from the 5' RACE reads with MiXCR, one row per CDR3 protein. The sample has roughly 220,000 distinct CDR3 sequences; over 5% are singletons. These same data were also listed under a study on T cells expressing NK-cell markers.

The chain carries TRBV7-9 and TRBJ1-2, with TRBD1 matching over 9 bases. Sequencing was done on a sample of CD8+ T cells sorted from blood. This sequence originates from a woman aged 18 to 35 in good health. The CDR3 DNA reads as TGTGCCAGCAGCTCCATCTTACCGGGACAGGGTAACTATGGCTACACCTTC. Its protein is CASSSILPGQGNYGYTF. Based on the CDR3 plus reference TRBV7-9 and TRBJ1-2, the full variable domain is DTGVSQNPRHKITKRGQNVTFRCDPISEHNRLYWYRQTLGQGPEFLTYFQNEAQLEKSRLLSDRFSAERPKGSFSTLEIQRTEQGDSAMYLCASSSILPGQGNYGYTFGSGTRLTVV.